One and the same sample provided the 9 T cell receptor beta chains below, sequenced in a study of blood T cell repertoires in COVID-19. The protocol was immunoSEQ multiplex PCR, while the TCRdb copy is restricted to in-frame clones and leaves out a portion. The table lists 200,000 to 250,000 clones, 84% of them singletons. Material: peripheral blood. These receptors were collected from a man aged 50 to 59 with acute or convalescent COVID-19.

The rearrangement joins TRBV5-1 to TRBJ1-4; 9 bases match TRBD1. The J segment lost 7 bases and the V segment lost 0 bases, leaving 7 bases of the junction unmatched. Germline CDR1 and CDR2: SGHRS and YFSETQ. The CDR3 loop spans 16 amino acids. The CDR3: CASSLGDRAAAEKLFF. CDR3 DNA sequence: TGCGCCAGCAGCTTGGGGGACAGGGCCGCAGCTGAAAAACTGTTTTTT.

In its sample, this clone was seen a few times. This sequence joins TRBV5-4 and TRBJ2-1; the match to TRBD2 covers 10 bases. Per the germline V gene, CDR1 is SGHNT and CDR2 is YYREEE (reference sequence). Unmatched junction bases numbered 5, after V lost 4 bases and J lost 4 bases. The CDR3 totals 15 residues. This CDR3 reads CASSTGLADYNEQFF. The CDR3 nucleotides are TGTGCCAGCAGCACTGGACTAGCGGATTACAATGAGCAGTTCTTC.

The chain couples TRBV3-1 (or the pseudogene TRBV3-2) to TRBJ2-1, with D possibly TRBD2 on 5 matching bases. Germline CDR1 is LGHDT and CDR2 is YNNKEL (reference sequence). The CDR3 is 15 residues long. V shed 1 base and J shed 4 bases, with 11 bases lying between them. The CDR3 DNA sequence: TGTGCCAGCAGCCAAGCTGGAGGTGGTTACAATGAGCAGTTCTTC. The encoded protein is CASSQAGGGYNEQFF.

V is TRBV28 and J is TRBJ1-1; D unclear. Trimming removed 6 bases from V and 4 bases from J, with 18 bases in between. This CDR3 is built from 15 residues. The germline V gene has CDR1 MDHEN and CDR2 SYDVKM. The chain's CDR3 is CASRLPLDLGTEAFF. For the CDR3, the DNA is TGTGCCAGCAGACTACCCCTGGATCTCGGCACTGAAGCTTTCTTT.

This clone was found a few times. The CDR3 loop reads CTSSQDFSGGYTGELFF. As DNA, the CDR3 is TGCACCAGCAGCCAAGATTTTAGCGGGGGGTACACCGGGGAGCTGTTTTTT. V and J are TRBV1 and TRBJ2-2; the table gives TRBD2 as D, unverified against the DNA. TRBV1 is designated a pseudogene. CDR3 length: 17 amino acids.

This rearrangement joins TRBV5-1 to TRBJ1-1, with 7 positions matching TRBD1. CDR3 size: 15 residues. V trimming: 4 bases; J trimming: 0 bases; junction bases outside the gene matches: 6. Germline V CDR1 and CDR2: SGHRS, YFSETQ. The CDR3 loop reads CASSPGGPLNTEAFF. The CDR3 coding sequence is TGCGCCAGCAGCCCAGGGGGACCGTTGAACACTGAAGCTTTCTTT.

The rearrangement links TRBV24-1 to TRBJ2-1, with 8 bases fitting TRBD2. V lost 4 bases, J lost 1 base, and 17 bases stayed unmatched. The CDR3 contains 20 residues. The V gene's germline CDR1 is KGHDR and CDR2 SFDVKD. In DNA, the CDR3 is TGTGCCACCAGTGACCTGCGAGCGGGAGAAGAAAGTCCATCCTACAATGAGCAGTTCTTC. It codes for CATSDLRAGEESPSYNEQFF.

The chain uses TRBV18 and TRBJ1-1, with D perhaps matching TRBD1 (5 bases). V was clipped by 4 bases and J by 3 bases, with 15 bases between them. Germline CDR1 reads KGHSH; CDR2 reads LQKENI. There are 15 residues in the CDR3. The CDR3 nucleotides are TGTGCCAGCTCACTGCGGGGGAGTCAGTACACTGAAGCTTTCTTT. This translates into CASSLRGSQYTEAFF.

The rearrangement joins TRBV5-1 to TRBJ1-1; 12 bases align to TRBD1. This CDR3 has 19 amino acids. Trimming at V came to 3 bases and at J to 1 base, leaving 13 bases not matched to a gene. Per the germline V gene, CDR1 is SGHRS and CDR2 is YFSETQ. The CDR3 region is CASSSVDRDRGRWNTEAFF. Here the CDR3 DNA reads TGCGCCAGCAGCTCGGTGGACCGGGACAGGGGGCGATGGAACACTGAAGCTTTCTTT.